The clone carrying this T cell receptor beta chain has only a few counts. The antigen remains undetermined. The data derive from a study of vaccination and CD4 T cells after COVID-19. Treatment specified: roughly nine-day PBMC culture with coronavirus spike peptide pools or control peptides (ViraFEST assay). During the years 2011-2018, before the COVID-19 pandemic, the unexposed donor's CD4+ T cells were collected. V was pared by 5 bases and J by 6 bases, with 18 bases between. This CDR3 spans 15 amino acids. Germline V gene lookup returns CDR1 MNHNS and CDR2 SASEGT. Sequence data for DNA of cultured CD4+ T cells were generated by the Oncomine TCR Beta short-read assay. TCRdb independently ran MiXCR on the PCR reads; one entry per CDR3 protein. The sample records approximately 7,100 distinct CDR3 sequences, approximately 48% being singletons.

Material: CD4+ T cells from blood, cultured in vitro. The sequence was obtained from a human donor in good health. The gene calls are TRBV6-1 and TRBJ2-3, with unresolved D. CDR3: CASSPMIPSSDTQYF. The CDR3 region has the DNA TGTGCCAGCAGTCCTATGATCCCGTCATCCGATACGCAGTATTTT.